One sample yielded the 2 T cell receptor beta chains listed below, sequenced in a study of CD8 T cells in ankylosing spondylitis (dated by TCRdb to about 2017). The library relied on 5' RACE. Sequencing instrument: Illumina HiSeq 2500. TCRdb itself trimmed the public reads at Q25 with fastp, ran MiXCR and retained productive beta chains. Merged by CDR3 protein, the rows form single entries marked with the most common genes and DNA. The sample table holds around 220,000 distinct CDR3 sequences, of which roughly a tenth were seen once. The ten largest clones take up about 20% of the sample. The sample taken for sequencing was blood, either unsorted or a sorted T cell fraction (not recorded which). The receptor source for this set is a male donor with ankylosing spondylitis or in good health (not recorded which).

This clonotype was found a few times. The chain joins TRBV6-1 to TRBJ2-1, with 11 bases identical to TRBD1. The CDR3 runs to 17 residues. CDR1 is MNHNS, CDR2 SASEGT, per germline. V was pared by 2 bases and J by 9 bases, with 12 bases of the junction left unmatched. CDR3 sequence reads: CASSELPGQGEEGEQFF. The CDR3 nucleotides are TGTGCCAGCAGTGAACTACCGGGACAGGGGGAAGAAGGTGAGCAGTTCTTC.

The chain is built from TRBV2 and TRBJ2-2; 7 nucleotides match TRBD1. The CDR3 loop spans 14 amino acids. The germline gives CDR1 SNHLY, CDR2 FYNNEI. V was pared by 7 bases and J by 2 bases, with 4 bases of the junction left unmatched. The CDR3 sequence: CASNRQGNTGELFF. The CDR3 DNA sequence: TGTGCCAGCAATAGACAGGGCAACACCGGGGAGCTGTTTTTT.